This T cell receptor (beta chain) was recorded in a study of Ad26.COV2.S vaccination and SARS-CoV-2 variants. The assay was immunoSEQ multiplex PCR, and TCRdb's table has in-frame clones only and misses some. Seen here are 300,000 to 400,000 clones, 85% to 90% observed once, and the top ten hold about 4.6%. In the case of this clone: The antigen is unknown.

Whole-study findings and limits: Vaccine and placebo recipients had similar non-spike TCR breadth.

V lost 3 bases to trimming and J lost 8 bases, with 13 bases between them. The CDR3 sequence is 13 residues long. The treatment: over 15 received Ad26.COV2.S at low or high dose, single or two shots; several received placebo; per-sample allocation not given. The samples date from day 63 after the first vaccine or placebo injection. The receptor was derived from a person between 18 and 65 years old who received the Ad26.COV2.S COVID-19 vaccine or a placebo. J is TRBJ1-2 and V is TRBV12-3 or TRBV12-4, with D tentatively TRBD1 (6 bases). This material consisted of peripheral blood, taken in a trial of Ad26.COV2.S vaccine versus placebo. Written as DNA, the CDR3 is TGTGCCAGCAGTTTTGAGGGGGACCTAGGCTACACCTTC. It specifies CASSFEGDLGYTF.